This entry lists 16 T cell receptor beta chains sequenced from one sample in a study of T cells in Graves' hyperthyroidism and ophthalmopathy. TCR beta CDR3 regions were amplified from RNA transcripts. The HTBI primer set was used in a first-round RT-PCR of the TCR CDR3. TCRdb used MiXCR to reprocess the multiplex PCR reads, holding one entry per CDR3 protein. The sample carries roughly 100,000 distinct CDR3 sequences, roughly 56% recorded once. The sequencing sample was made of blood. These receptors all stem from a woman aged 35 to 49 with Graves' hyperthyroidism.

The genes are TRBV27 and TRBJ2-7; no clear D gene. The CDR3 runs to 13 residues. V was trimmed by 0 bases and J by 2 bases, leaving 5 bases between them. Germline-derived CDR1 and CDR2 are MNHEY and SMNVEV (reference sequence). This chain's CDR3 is CASSLSGPYEQYF. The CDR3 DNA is TGTGCCAGCAGTTTATCGGGTCCCTACGAGCAGTACTTC.

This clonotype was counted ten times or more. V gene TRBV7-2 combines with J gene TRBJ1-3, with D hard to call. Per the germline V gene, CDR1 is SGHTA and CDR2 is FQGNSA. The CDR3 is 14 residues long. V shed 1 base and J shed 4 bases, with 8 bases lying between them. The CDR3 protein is CASSLGGYGNTIYF. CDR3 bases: TGTGCCAGCAGCTTAGGGGGTTACGGAAACACCATATATTTT.

The CDR3 sequence is CASRYRNQPQHF. The CDR3 DNA sequence: TGTGCCAGCAGGTATCGAAATCAGCCCCAGCATTTT. The chain has TRBV28 and TRBJ1-5; D unclear. The CDR3 contains 12 residues. With 6 bases removed from V and 4 bases from J, the gap between germline ends came to 7 bases. Germline CDR1 and CDR2: MDHEN and SYDVKM. The whole variable domain, filled in from reference TRBV28 and TRBJ1-5, reads DVKVTQSSRYLVKRTGEKVFLECVQDMDHENMFWYRQDPGLGLRLIYFSYDVKMKEKGDIPEGYSVSREKKERFSLILESASTNQTSMYLCASRYRNQPQHFGDGTRLSIL.

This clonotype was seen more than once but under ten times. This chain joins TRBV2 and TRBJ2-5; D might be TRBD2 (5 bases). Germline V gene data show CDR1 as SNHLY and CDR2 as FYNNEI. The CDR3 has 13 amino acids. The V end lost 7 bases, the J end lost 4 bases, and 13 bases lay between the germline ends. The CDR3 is CASTLAGVETQYF. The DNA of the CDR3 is TGTGCCAGCACCCTAGCTGGAGTAGAGACCCAGTACTTC. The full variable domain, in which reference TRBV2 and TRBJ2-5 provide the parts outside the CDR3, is EPEVTQTPSHQVTQMGQEVILRCVPISNHLYFYWYRQILGQKVEFLVSFYNNEISEKSEIFDDQFSVERPDGSNFTLKIRSTKLEDSAMYFCASTLAGVETQYFGPGTRLLVL.

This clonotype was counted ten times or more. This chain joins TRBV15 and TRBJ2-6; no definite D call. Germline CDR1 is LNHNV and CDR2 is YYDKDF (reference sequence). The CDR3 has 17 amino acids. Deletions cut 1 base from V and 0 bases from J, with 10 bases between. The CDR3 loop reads CATSRVDGFSGANVLTF. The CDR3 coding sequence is TGTGCCACCAGCAGAGTGGACGGTTTCTCTGGGGCCAACGTCCTGACTTTC.

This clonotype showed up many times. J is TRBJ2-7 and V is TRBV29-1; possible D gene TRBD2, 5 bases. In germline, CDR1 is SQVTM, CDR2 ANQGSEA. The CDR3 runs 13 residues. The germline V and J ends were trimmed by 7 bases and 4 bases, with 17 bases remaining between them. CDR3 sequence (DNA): TGCAGCGCCCTGGTAGGGAGCAGTTACGAGCAGTACTTC. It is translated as CSALVGSSYEQYF.

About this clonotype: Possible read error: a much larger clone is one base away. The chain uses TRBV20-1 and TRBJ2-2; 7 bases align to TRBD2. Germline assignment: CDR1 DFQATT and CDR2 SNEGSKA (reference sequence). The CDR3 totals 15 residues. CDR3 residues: CSARPGRREVGELLF. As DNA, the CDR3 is TGCAGTGCAAGACCGGGGCGACGGGAGGTCGGGGAGCTGCTTTTT.

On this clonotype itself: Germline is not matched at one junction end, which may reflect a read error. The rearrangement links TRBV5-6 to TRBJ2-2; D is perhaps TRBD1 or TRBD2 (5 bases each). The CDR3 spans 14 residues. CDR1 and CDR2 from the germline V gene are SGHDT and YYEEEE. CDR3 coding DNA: TGTGCCAGCAGCCCCAGCGTGAACACTGGGGGGCTGTTTTTT. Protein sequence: CASSPSVNTGGLFF.

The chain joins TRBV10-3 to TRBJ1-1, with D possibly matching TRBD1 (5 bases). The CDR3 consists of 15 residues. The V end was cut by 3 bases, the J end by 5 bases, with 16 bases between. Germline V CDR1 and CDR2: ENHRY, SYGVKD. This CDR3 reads CAISESYRRRTEAFF. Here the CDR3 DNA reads TGTGCCATCAGTGAATCTTACAGGAGACGGACTGAAGCTTTCTTT.

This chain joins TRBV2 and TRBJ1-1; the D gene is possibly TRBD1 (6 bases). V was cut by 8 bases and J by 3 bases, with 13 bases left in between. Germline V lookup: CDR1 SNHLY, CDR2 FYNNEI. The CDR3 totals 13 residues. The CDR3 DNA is TGTGCCAGCGCACAGGGTGGGGACACTGAAGCTTTCTTT. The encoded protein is CASAQGGDTEAFF.

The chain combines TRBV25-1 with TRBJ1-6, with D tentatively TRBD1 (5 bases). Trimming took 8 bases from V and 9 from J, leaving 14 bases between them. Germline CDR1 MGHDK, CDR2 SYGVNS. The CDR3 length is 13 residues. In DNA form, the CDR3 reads TGTGCCAGCTCAGGGACTGTTCGTTCACCCCTCCACTTT. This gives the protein CASSGTVRSPLHF.

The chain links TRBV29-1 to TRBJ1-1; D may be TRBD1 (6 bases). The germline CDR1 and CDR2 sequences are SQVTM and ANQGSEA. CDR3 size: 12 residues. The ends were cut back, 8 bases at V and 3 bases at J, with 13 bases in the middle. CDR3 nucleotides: TGCAGCCCGGAGACAGGTTACACTGAAGCTTTCTTT. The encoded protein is CSPETGYTEAFF.

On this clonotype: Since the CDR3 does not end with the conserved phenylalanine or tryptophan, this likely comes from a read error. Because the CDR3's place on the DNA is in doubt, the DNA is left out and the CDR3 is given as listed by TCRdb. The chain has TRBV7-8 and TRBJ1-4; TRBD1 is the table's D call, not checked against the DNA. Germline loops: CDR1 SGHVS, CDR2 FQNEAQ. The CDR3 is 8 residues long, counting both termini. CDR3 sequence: CASSLEGQ.

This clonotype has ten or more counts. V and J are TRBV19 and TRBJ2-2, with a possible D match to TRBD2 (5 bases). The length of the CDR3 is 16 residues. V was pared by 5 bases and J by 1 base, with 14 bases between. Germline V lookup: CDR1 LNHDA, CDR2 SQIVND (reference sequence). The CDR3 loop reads CASSGGQVKNTGELFF. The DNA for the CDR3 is TGTGCCAGTAGTGGAGGTCAGGTGAAGAACACCGGGGAGCTGTTTTTT.

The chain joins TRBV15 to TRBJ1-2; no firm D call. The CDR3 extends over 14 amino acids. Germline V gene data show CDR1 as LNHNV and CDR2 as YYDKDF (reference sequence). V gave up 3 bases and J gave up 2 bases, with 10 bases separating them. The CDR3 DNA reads TGTGCCACCAGCAGCGCCGTTTCAAACTATGGCTACACCTTC. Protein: CATSSAVSNYGYTF.

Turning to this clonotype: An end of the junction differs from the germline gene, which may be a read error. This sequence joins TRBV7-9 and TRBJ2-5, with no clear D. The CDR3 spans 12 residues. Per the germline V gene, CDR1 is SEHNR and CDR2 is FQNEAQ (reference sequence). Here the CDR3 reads CASSLDEETQHF. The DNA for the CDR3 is TGTGCCAGCAGCTTGGACGAAGAGACCCAGCACTTC.